These T cell receptor beta chains were read from a single sample in a study of blood T cell repertoires in COVID-19. TCRdb's table, derived via immunoSEQ multiplex PCR, lists solely in-frame clones and lacks some. Of around 150,000 clones listed, about 88% are singletons. The sample comprised peripheral blood. These receptors were obtained from a man in his fifties or sixties with active or convalescent COVID-19. Both conserved end residues are part of each CDR3. A D gene is named only where the DNA matches it firmly. Some rows mark clone size as missing; the rest say once, few, many or name a class of expanded clone.

d_call	clone_size	v_call	j_call	cdr3_nt	cdr3_aa
.	.	TRBV7-9	TRBJ2-7	TGTGCCAGCAGCTTCTGGACAGTTTCCAACGAGCAGTACTTC	CASSFWTVSNEQYF
.	.	TRBV5-4	TRBJ2-3	TGTGCCAGCAGTGCGCGGGGAGGAGCAGATACGCAGTATTTT	CASSARGGADTQYF
.	.	TRBV19	TRBJ1-2	TGTGCCAGTAGTATAGAAGGCAGGGTTGGATATGGCTACACCTTC	CASSIEGRVGYGYTF
.	.	TRBV15	TRBJ1-4	TGTGCCACCAGCAGAGATCCGGGAGCAACTAATGAAAAACTGTTTTTT	CATSRDPGATNEKLFF
.	.	TRBV9	TRBJ1-4	TGTGCCAGCAGCGCCCCCCATGGGGCTGGGGAAAAACTGTTTTTT	CASSAPHGAGEKLFF
TRBD1	.	TRBV12-5	TRBJ2-5	TGTGCTAGTGGTCCTGGCCTTTTCCGGACAGGCCCGACTTCGGAGACCCAGTACTTC	CASGPGLFRTGPTSETQYF
TRBD1	.	TRBV18	TRBJ2-7	TGTGCCAGCTCACCACTTTCCGGGACAGGGGTCGGCGAGCAGTACTTC	CASSPLSGTGVGEQYF
.	.	TRBV2	TRBJ1-3	TGTGCCAGCAGTGAAACAGACGGAAACACCATATATTTT	CASSETDGNTIYF
.	.	TRBV10-3	TRBJ1-5	TGTGCCATCAGTGAGTCGGCAGGGCGGGGCCAGCCCCAGCATTTT	CAISESAGRGQPQHF
.	.	TRBV15	TRBJ2-7	TGTGCCACCAGCAGAGATCGGTTCGGCTACGAGCAGTACTTC	CATSRDRFGYEQYF
TRBD1	few	TRBV19	TRBJ1-2	TGTGCCAGTAAGGATAGGGGGCCCTATGGCTACACCTTC	CASKDRGPYGYTF
.	.	TRBV9	TRBJ1-3	TGTGCCAGCAGCGTAGAGTCGGCTGGAAACACCATATATTTT	CASSVESAGNTIYF
.	.	TRBV29-1	TRBJ1-4	TGCAGCGCGGTACAGGGCCGCAGAGGAAAACTGTTTTTT	CSAVQGRRGKLFF
.	once	TRBV7-9	TRBJ1-4	TGTGCCAGCAGCTGGGAAGAGGGACTCGGTGAAAAACTGTTTTTT	CASSWEEGLGEKLFF
TRBD2	.	TRBV2	TRBJ2-1	TGTGCCAGCAGTGGGGATAGCGGGAGTAATGAGCAGTTCTTC	CASSGDSGSNEQFF
.	.	TRBV5-4	TRBJ2-6	TGTGCCAGCAGCTTGTATAACTCTGGGGCCAACGTCCTGACTTTC	CASSLYNSGANVLTF
.	.	TRBV11-3	TRBJ1-1	TGTGCCAGCAGCTTCCACCGGGACACTGAAGCTTTCTTT	CASSFHRDTEAFF
.	.	TRBV7-8	TRBJ1-6	TGTGCCAGCAGGCCCGCGGAGAATAATTCACCCCTCCACTTT	CASRPAENNSPLHF
.	.	TRBV5-5	TRBJ2-1	TGTGCCAGCAGCTTGACCTTAGATCCTAGTTTGAATGAGCAGTTCTTC	CASSLTLDPSLNEQFF
.	.	TRBV6-6	TRBJ1-2	TGTGCCAGCAGCCCCAGCGGGGGCGCAGGTGGCTACACCTTC	CASSPSGGAGGYTF
.	.	TRBV10-3	TRBJ2-7	TGTGCCATCAGGGACACAGGATTGGTCCACGAGCAGTACTTC	CAIRDTGLVHEQYF
.	.	TRBV5-1	TRBJ1-4	TGCGCCAGCAGCTTGGACGGGGGTGCGTTTACTAATGAAAAACTGTTTTTT	CASSLDGGAFTNEKLFF
TRBD1	.	TRBV6-5	TRBJ2-1	TGTGCCAGCAGAAGGGGGCGAGGCAATGAGCAGTTCTTC	CASRRGRGNEQFF
TRBD2	.	TRBV5-1	TRBJ2-3	TGCGCCAGCAGCTTGGCTGGTAGCGGGGTAGCAGATACGCAGTATTTT	CASSLAGSGVADTQYF
TRBD1	.	TRBV10-3	TRBJ1-2	TGTGCCGCACGAGGGAAACAGGGGGATGGCTACACCTTC	CAARGKQGDGYTF
TRBD2	.	TRBV20-1	TRBJ2-3	TGCAGTGCTAGTCAGCGGGGACCCACAGATACGCAGTATTTT	CSASQRGPTDTQYF
.	few	TRBV7-2	TRBJ2-7	TGTGCCAGCAGCTTAGGGCACAGGGTATACGAGCAGTACTTC	CASSLGHRVYEQYF
TRBD2	.	TRBV11-2	TRBJ2-3	TGTGCCAGCAGCTCCGTAGCGGGAGGGGACACAGATACGCAGTATTTT	CASSSVAGGDTDTQYF
.	.	TRBV24-1	TRBJ2-5	TGTGCCACCACCGGGGGGCCCCTACTCGAAGAGACCCAGTACTTC	CATTGGPLLEETQYF
TRBD1	once	TRBV10-3	TRBJ2-2	TGTGCCATCAGGGCAGAGACAGGGGGCCCCACCGGGGAGCTGTTTTTT	CAIRAETGGPTGELFF
TRBD1	.	TRBV7-9	TRBJ1-1	TGTGCCAGCAGCACCCAAGACAGGGGGCGCGGTACTGAAGCTTCCTTT	CASSTQDRGRGTEASF
TRBD2	.	TRBV6-6	TRBJ2-2	TGTGCCAGCTCCGGGACTAGCGGCACCGGGGAGCTGTTTTTT	CASSGTSGTGELFF
TRBD1	.	TRBV7-9	TRBJ2-5	TGTGCCAGCAGCCAGACCCGAGGGGGCTTAGAGACCCAGTACTTC	CASSQTRGGLETQYF
.	.	TRBV29-1	TRBJ1-1	TGCAGCGTTGAGGGCAACACTGAAGCTTTCTTT	CSVEGNTEAFF
TRBD1	.	TRBV6-1	TRBJ2-7	TGTGCCAGCAGTGAAGGCGTACAGGGGGTGAGTTACGAGCAGTACTTC	CASSEGVQGVSYEQYF
.	.	TRBV7-9	TRBJ1-2	TGTGCCAGCAGCTCAGCTCCCAACTCAGGGATCGATGGCTACACCTTC	CASSSAPNSGIDGYTF
TRBD2	.	TRBV5-1	TRBJ2-7	TGCGCCAGCAGCTTGGGAGTAGCGGGAGGGCCGTACGAGCAGTACTTC	CASSLGVAGGPYEQYF
TRBD1	.	TRBV5-1	TRBJ1-2	TGCGCCAGCAGCCCCGCGGACAGGGTAGCTAACTATGGCTACACCTTC	CASSPADRVANYGYTF
.	.	TRBV19	TRBJ1-1	TGTGCCAGTAGTATAGCACCAGATGGGAACACTGAAGCTTTCTTT	CASSIAPDGNTEAFF
TRBD1	.	TRBV5-4	TRBJ1-2	TGTGCCAGCAGCGCAGCAGGGGGACGGGGATATGGCTACACCTTC	CASSAAGGRGYGYTF
.	.	TRBV6-4	TRBJ1-4	TGTGCCAGCAGTGAAGGCAGGGAATACGAAAAACTGTTTTTT	CASSEGREYEKLFF
.	.	TRBV6-5	TRBJ1-2	TGTGCCAGCACCCCAGATAACTATGGCTACACCTTC	CASTPDNYGYTF
TRBD2	.	TRBV4-2	TRBJ2-7	TGTGCCAGCAGCCGAGGACTAGCGGGAGTCTTCTACGAGCAGTACTTC	CASSRGLAGVFYEQYF
.	few	TRBV12-5	TRBJ1-1	TGTGCTAGTGGTTTGGTACTTGGTAGGGGCCCCATGAACACTGAAGCTTTCTTT	CASGLVLGRGPMNTEAFF
.	.	TRBV11-3	TRBJ2-7	TGTGCCAGCAGCTTAATCCAGGGGAGCGAGCAGTACTTC	CASSLIQGSEQYF
TRBD1	.	TRBV20-1	TRBJ2-4	TGCAGTGCTAGTGACCCCGGGACAGCCATCAAAAACATTCAGTACTTC	CSASDPGTAIKNIQYF
TRBD2	few	TRBV4-1	TRBJ2-5	TGCGCCAGCAGCAAAGGACTAGCGGAGACCCAGTACTTC	CASSKGLAETQYF
.	.	TRBV7-9	TRBJ2-3	TGTGCCAGCAGCTCTGGGGGGACTACGCAGTATTTT	CASSSGGTTQYF
TRBD1	few	TRBV3-1/TRBV3-2	TRBJ1-6	TGTGCCAGCAGCCTCGGGACAGGGACCTTTCTTTGGGCCCTCCACTTT	CASSLGTGTFLWALHF
.	.	TRBV7-2	TRBJ2-3	TGTGCCAGCAGCTTAGGAGCAGGGGAGGGTTCTGATACGCAGTATTTT	CASSLGAGEGSDTQYF
TRBD1	few	TRBV6-5	TRBJ1-5	TGTGCCAGCAGTCCGGGACAGGAGGGATATCAGCCCCAGCATTTT	CASSPGQEGYQPQHF
TRBD1	.	TRBV29-1	TRBJ2-3	TGCAGCGTTGAATATAGGACAGGGTCTAGCACAGATACGCAGTATTTT	CSVEYRTGSSTDTQYF
TRBD1	.	TRBV6-6	TRBJ2-7	TGTGCCAGCAGTTACGGGACAGGGACCTACGAGCAGTACTTC	CASSYGTGTYEQYF